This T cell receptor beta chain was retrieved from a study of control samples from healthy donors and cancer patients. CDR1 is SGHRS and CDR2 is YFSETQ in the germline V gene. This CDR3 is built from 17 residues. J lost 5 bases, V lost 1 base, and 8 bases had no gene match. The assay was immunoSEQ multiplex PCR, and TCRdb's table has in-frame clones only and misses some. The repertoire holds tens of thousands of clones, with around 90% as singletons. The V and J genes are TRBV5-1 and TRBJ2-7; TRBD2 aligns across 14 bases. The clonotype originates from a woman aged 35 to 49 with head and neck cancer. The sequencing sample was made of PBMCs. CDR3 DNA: TGCGCCAGCAGCTTGAGCCTTGGACTAGCGGGAGGCCACGAGCAGTACTTC. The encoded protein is CASSLSLGLAGGHEQYF.